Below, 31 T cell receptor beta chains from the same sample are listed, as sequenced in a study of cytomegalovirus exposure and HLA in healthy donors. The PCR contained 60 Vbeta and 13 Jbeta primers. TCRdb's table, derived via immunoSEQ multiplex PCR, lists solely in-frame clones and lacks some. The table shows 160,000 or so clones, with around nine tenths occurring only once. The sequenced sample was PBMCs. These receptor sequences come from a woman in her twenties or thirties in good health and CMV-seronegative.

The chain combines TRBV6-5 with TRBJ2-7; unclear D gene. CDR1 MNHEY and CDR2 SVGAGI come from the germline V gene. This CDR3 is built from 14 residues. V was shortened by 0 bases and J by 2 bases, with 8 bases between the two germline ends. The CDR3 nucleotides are TGTGCCAGCAGTTACTCAGACAAGGCCTACGAGCAGTACTTC. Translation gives CASSYSDKAYEQYF.

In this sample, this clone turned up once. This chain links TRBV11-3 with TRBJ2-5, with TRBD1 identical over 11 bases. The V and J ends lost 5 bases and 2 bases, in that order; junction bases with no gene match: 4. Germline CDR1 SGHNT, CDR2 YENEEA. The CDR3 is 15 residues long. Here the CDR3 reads CASSPGDRGQETQYF. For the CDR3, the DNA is TGTGCCAGCAGCCCCGGGGACAGGGGGCAAGAGACCCAGTACTTC. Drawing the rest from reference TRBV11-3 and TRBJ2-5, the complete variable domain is EAGVVQSPRYKIIEKKQPVAFWCNPISGHNTLYWYLQNLGQGPELLIRYENEEAVDDSQLPKDRFSAERLKGVDSTLKIQPAELGDSAVYLCASSPGDRGQETQYFGPGTRLLVL.

The CDR3: CASSQRLTSSYNEQFF. CDR3 in DNA: TGTGCCAGCAGCCAGCGACTAACCAGCTCCTACAATGAGCAGTTCTTC. The chain uses TRBV4-2 and TRBJ2-1; tentatively, D is TRBD2 (5 bases). V was cut by 3 bases and J by 0 bases, with 12 bases left in between. The CDR3 has 16 residues. The germline V gene encodes CDR1 LGHNA and CDR2 YNFKEQ.

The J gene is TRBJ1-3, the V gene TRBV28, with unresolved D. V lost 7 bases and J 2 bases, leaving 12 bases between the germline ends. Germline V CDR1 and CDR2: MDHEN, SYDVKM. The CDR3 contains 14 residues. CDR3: CASIEARTGNTIYF. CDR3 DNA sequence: TGTGCCAGCATCGAGGCAAGGACTGGAAACACCATATATTTT.

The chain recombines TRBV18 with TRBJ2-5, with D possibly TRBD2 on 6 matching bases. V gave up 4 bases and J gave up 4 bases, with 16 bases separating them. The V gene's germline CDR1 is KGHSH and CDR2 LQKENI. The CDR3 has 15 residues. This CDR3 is CASSLIGGVRETQYF. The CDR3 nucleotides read TGTGCCAGCTCACTGATTGGCGGGGTCCGAGAGACCCAGTACTTC.

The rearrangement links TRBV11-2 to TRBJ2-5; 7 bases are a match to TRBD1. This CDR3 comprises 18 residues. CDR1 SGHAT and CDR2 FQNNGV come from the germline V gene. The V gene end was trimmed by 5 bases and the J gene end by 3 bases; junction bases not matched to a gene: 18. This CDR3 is CASSPSRMGQFNKETQYF. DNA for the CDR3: TGTGCCAGCAGCCCCAGTAGAATGGGACAGTTCAATAAAGAGACCCAGTACTTC.

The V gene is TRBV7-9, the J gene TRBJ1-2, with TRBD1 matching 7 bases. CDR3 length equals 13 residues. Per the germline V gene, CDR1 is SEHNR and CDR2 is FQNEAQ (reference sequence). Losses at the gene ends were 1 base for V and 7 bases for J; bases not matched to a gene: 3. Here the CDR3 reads CASSLGSGGGYTF. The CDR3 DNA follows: TGTGCCAGCAGCTTAGGCTCAGGGGGTGGCTACACCTTC.

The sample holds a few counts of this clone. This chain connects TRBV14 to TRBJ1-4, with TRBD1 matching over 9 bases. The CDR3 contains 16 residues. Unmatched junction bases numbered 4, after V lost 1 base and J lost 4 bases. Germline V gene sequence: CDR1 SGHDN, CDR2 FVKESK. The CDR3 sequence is CASSQGQGVGNEKLFF. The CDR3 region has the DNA TGTGCCAGCAGCCAAGGACAGGGGGTTGGTAATGAAAAACTGTTTTTT.

The chain's CDR3 is CASSDSLFFSEYNEQFF. DNA for the CDR3: TGTGCCAGCAGTGACTCTCTATTTTTTTCGGAGTACAATGAGCAGTTCTTC. V usage is TRBV6-4 and J usage is TRBJ2-1, with unresolved D. The CDR3 runs 17 residues. V shed 0 bases and J shed 4 bases, with 16 bases lying between them. Germline assignment: CDR1 MRHNA and CDR2 SNTAGT.

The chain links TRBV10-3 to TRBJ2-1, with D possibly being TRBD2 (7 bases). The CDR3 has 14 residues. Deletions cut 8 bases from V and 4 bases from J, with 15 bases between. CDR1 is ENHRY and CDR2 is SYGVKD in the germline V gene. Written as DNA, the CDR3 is TGTGCCATCCGGGGGGACAACGGATACAATGAGCAGTTCTTC. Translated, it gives CAIRGDNGYNEQFF.

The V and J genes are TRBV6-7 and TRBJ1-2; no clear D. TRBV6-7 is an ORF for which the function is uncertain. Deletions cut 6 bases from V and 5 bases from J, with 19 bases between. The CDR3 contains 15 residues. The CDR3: CASSPPRVPHYGYTF. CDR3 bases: TGTGCCAGCAGCCCACCGAGGGTTCCACATTATGGCTACACCTTC.

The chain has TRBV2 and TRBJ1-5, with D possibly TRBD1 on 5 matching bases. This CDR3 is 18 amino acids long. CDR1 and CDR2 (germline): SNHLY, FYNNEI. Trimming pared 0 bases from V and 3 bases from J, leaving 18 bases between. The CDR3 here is CASSEAGLANPYNQPQHF. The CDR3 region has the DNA TGTGCCAGCAGTGAAGCGGGGCTGGCGAATCCCTACAATCAGCCCCAGCATTTT.

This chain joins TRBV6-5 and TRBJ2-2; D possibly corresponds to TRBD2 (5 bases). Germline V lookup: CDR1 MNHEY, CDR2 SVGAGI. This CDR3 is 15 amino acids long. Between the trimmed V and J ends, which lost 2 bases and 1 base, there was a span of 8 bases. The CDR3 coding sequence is TGTGCCAGCAGTTACCGAGGGCTGAACACCGGGGAGCTGTTTTTT. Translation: CASSYRGLNTGELFF.

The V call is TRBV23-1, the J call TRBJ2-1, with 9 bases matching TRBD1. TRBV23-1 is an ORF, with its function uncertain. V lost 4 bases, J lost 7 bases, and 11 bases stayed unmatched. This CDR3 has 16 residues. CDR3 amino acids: CASSPPRGDRANEQFF. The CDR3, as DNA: TGCGCCAGCAGTCCCCCACGAGGGGACAGGGCAAATGAGCAGTTCTTC.

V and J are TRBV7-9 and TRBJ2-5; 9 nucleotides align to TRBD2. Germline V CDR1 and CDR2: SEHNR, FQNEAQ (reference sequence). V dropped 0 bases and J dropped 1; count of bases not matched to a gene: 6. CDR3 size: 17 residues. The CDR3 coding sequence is TGTGCCAGCAGCTTAGCCCCAAGCGGGAGGTTCCAAGAGACCCAGTACTTC. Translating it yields CASSLAPSGRFQETQYF.

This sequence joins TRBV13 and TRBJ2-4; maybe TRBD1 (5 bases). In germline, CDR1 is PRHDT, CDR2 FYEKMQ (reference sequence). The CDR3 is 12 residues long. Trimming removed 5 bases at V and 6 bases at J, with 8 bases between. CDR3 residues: CASSLDRNIQYF. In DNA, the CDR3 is TGTGCCAGCAGCCTAGACAGAAACATTCAGTACTTC.

Written as DNA, the CDR3 is TGTGCCAGCAAAGCTAGCGGGAGCTACGAGCAGTACTTC. Its translation is CASKASGSYEQYF. This sequence joins TRBV6-5 and TRBJ2-5, with 10 bases aligning to TRBD2. The J call is doubtful: the DNA matches TRBJ2-7 better. The CDR3 contains 13 residues. CDR1 is MNHEY, CDR2 SVGAGI, per germline.

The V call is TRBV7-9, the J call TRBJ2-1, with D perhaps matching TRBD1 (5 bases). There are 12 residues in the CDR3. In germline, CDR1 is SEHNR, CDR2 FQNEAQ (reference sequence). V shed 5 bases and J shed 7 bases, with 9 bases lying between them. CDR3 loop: CASSPQGNEQFF. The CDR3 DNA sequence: TGTGCCAGCAGCCCGCAGGGTAATGAGCAGTTCTTC. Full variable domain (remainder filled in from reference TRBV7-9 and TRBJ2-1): DTGVSQNPRHKITKRGQNVTFRCDPISEHNRLYWYRQTLGQGPEFLTYFQNEAQLEKSRLLSDRFSAERPKGSFSTLEIQRTEQGDSAMYLCASSPQGNEQFFGPGTRLTVL.

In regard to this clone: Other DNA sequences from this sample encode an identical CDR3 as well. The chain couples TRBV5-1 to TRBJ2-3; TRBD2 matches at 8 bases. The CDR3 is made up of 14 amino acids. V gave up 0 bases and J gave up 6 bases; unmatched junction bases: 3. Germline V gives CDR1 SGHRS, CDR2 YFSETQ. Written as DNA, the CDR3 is TGCGCCAGCAGCTTGGCGGGGGGGGGTGATACGCAGTATTTT. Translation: CASSLAGGGDTQYF.

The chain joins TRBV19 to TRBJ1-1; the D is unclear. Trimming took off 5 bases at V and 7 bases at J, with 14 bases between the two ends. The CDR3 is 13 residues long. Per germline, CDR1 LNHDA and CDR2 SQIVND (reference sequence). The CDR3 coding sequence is TGTGCCAGTAGTTTTTACTATTTGGGTGAAGCTTTCTTT. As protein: CASSFYYLGEAFF. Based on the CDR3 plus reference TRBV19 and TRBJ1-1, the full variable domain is DGGITQSPKYLFRKEGQNVTLSCEQNLNHDAMYWYRQDPGQGLRLIYYSQIVNDFQKGDIAEGYSVSREKKESFPLTVTSAQKNPTAFYLCASSFYYLGEAFFGQGTRLTVV.

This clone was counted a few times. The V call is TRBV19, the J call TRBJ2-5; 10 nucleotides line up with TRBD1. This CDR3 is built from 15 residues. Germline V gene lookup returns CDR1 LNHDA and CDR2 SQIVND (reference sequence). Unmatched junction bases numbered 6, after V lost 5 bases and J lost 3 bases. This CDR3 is CASSVTGTGEETQYF. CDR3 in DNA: TGTGCCAGTAGTGTGACCGGGACAGGGGAAGAGACCCAGTACTTC.

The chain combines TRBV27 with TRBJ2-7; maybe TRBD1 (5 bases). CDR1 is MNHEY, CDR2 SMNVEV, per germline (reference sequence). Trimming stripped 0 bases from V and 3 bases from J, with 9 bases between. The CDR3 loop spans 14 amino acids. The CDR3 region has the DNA TGTGCCAGCAGTTTATCGGGGCGGCACTACGAGCAGTACTTC. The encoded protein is CASSLSGRHYEQYF.

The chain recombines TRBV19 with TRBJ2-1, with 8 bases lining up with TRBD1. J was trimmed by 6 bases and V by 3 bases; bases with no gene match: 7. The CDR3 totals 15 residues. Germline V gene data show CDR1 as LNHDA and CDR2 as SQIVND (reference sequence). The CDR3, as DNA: TGTGCCAGTAGTATTACGGTGACAGGGGCCAATGAGCAGTTCTTC. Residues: CASSITVTGANEQFF.

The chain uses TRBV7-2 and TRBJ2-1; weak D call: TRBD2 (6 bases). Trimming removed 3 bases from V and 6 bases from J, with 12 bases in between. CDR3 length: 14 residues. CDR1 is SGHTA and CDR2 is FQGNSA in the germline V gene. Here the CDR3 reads CASSFVAGLNEQFF. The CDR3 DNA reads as TGTGCCAGCAGCTTTGTTGCGGGACTCAATGAGCAGTTCTTC.

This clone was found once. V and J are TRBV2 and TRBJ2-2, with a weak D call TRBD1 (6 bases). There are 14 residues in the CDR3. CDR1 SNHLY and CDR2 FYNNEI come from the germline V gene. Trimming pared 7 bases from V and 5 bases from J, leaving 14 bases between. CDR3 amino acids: CASKGQLSTGELFF. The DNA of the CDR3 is TGTGCCAGCAAAGGACAGCTCTCGACCGGGGAGCTGTTTTTT. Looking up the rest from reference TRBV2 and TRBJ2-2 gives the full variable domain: EPEVTQTPSHQVTQMGQEVILRCVPISNHLYFYWYRQILGQKVEFLVSFYNNEISEKSEIFDDQFSVERPDGSNFTLKIRSTKLEDSAMYFCASKGQLSTGELFFGEGSRLTVL.

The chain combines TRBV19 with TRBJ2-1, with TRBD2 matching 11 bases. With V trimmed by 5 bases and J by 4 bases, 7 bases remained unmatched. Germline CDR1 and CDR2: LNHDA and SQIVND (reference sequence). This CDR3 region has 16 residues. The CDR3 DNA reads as TGTGCCAGTAGTGGAATTAGCGGGAGGGTTTACAATGAGCAGTTCTTC. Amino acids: CASSGISGRVYNEQFF.

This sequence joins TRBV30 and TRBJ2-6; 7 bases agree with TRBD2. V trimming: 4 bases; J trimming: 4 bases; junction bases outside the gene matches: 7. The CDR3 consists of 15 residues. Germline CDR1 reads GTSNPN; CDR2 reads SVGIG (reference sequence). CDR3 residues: CAWTVGRGGANVLTF. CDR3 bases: TGTGCCTGGACCGTGGGGCGGGGGGGGGCCAACGTCCTGACTTTC.

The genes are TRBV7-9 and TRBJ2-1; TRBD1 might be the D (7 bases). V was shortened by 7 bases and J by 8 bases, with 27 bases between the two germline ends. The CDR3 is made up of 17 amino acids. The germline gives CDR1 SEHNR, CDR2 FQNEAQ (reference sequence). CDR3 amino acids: CASTLRGRDPRGDEQFF. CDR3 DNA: TGTGCCAGCACCCTAAGGGGCAGGGACCCCAGGGGGGATGAGCAGTTCTTC.

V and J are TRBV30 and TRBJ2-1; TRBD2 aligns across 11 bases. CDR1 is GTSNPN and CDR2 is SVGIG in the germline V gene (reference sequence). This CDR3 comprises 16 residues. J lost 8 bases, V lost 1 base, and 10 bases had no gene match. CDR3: CAWSASPSGRLHEQFF. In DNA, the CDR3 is TGTGCCTGGAGTGCAAGCCCTAGCGGGAGGTTGCATGAGCAGTTCTTC.

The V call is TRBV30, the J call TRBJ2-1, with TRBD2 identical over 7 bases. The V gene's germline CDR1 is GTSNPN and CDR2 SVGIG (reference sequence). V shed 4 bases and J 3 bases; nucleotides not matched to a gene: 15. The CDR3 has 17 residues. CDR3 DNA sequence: TGTGCCTGGAAGGACCCCCCCGGCGGGAGTTTCTACAATGAGCAGTTCTTC. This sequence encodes CAWKDPPGGSFYNEQFF.

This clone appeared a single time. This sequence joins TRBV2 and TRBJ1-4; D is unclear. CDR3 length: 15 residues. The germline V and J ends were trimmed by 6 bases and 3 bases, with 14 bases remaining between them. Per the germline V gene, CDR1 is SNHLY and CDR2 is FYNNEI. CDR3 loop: CASRAESVANEKLFF. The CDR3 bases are TGTGCCAGCAGAGCCGAGAGTGTGGCTAATGAAAAACTGTTTTTT.